This T cell receptor (beta chain) was identified during a study of Ad26.COV2.S vaccination and SARS-CoV-2 variants. The data were produced by immunoSEQ multiplex PCR, yet TCRdb's version contains in-frame clones alone and is incomplete. This sample has 440,000 or so clones; around 91% occur once, and the top ten carry about 4.5%. This CDR3 spans 15 amino acids. The germline CDR1 and CDR2 sequences are LGHNA and YSLEER. Treatment given: approximately 18 received Ad26.COV2.S at low or high dose, single or two shots; 5 received placebo; per-sample allocation not given. The investigators took samples on day 63 after the first vaccine or placebo injection. Wuhan-strain spike was delivered by a replication-incompetent Ad26 vector. About this clone itself: A read error may produce the germline difference seen at one junction end.

This sample comprised peripheral blood, obtained in a trial of Ad26.COV2.S vaccine versus placebo. The sequence was collected from a person aged 18-65 years who received the Ad26.COV2.S COVID-19 vaccine or a placebo. This chain uses TRBV4-3 with TRBJ1-2, with 11 bases identical to TRBD1. CDR3 DNA sequence: TGCACCAGCAGCCAAGACCCGGGACAGGGGGACGGCTACACCTTC. It specifies CTSSQDPGQGDGYTF.